This T cell receptor beta chain was captured by sequencing in a study of blood T cells in healthy people across ages. Whole-study findings and limits: The study lacked donor CMV status, which possibly confounded expanded clonotype changes.

CDR3 length equals 15 residues. CDR1 is SGHTA and CDR2 is FQGNSA in the germline V gene. Trimming took 2 bases from V and 11 from J; bases not matched to a gene: 12. Comment on this clonotype: Its antigen is unidentified.

PCR was performed a second time for roughly 7 to 11 cycles using a sample-barcoded 5' primer and a J-beta primer mix. Unique molecular identifiers of 12 random nucleotides labeled each cDNA. TCRdb reanalysed the 5' RACE reads using MiXCR and keeps one entry per CDR3 protein. Seen here are 1.5 million or so distinct CDR3 sequences, about 42% observed once, and the top ten hold approximately 4.1%. At least 5.5 micrograms of total RNA were extracted per sample. Sequencing input: blood. The chain is built from TRBV7-2 and TRBJ2-5, with 9 positions matching TRBD2. The TCR comes from a woman between 18 and 29 years old in good health. CDR3 DNA sequence: TGTGCCAGCAGCTTATTGGCAGCGGGAGGTCGAGAGCAGTACTTC. This gives the protein CASSLLAAGGREQYF.